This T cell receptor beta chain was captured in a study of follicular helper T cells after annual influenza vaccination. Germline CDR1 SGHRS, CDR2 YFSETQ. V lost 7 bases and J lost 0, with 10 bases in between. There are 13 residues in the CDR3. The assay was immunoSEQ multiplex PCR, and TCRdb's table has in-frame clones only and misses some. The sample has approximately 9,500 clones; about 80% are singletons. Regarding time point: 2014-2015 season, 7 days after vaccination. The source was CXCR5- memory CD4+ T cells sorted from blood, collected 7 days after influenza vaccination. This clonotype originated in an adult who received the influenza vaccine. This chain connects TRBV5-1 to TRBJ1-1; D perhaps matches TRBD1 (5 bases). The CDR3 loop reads CASRGTMNTEAFF. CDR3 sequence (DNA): TGCGCCAGCCGGGGCACTATGAACACTGAAGCTTTCTTT.